The clone carrying this T cell receptor (beta chain) showed up just once. Its antigen is unidentified. The source of the sample is a study of T cell responses to AZD1222 COVID-19 vaccine. General observations from the study: It should be noted that donors were predominantly white British and more often female, and clonal diversity was possibly underestimated.

Sequenced by immunoSEQ multiplex PCR; TCRdb stores in-frame clones only, minus some. This repertoire shows around 110,000 clones, over 75% found once; its top ten account for approximately 3.3%. Germline V gene lookup returns CDR1 SGHNT and CDR2 YYREEE (reference sequence). This CDR3 comprises 13 residues. Trimming cost V 6 bases and J 5 bases, with 15 bases left between them. V is TRBV5-4 and J is TRBJ2-7; weak D call: TRBD1 (6 bases). This receptor was taken from an adult in good health. This sample comprised peripheral blood, obtained on day 0 of AZD1222 vaccination. The CDR3 sequence is CASTARGKDEQYF. Written as DNA, the CDR3 is TGTGCCAGCACCGCCAGGGGCAAAGACGAGCAGTACTTC.